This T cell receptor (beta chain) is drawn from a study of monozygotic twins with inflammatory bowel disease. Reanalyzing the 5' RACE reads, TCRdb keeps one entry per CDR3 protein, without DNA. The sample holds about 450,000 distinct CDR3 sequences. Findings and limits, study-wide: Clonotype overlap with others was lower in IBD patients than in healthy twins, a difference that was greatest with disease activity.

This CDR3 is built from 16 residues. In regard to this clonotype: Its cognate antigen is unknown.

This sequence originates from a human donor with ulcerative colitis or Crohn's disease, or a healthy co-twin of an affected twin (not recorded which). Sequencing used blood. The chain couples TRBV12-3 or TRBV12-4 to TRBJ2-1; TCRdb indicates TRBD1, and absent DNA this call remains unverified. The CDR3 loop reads CASSPWAGSRYNEQFF.